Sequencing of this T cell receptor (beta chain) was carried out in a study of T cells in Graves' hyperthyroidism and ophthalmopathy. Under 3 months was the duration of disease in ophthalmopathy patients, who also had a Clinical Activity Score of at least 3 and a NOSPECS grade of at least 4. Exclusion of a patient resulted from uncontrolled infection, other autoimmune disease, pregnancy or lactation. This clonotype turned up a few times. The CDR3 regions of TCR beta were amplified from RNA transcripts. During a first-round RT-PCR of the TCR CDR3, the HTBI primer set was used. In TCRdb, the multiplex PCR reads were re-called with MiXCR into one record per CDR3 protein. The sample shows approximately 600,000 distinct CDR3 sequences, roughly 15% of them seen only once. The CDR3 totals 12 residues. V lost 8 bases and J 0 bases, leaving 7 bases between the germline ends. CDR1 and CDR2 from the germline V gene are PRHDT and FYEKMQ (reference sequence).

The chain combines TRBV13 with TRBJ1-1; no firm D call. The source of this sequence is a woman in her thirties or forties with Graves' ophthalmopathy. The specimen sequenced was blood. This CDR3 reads CASHPMNTEAFF. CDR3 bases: TGTGCCAGCCACCCAATGAACACTGAAGCTTTCTTT. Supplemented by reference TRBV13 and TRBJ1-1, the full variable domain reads AAGVIQSPRHLIKEKRETATLKCYPIPRHDTVYWYQQGPGQDPQFLISFYEKMQSDKGSIPDRFSAQQFSDYHSELNMSSLELGDSALYFCASHPMNTEAFFGQGTRLTVV.